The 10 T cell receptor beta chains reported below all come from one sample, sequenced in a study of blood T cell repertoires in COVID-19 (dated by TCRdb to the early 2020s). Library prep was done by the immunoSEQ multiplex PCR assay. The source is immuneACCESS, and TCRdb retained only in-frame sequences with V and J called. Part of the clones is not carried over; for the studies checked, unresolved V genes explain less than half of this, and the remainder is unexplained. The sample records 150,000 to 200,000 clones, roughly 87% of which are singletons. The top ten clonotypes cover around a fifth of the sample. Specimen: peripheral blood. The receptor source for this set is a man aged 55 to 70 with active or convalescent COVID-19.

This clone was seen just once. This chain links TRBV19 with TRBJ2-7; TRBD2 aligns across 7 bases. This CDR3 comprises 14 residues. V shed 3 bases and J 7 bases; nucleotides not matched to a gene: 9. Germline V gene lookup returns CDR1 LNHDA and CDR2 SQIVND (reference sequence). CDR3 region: CASSIRGVQDEQYF. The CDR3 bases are TGTGCCAGTAGTATCCGGGGGGTTCAGGATGAGCAGTACTTC.

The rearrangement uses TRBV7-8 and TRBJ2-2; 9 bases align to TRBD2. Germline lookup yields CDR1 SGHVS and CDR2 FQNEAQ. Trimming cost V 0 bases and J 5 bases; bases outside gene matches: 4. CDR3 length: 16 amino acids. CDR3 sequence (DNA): TGTGCCAGCAGCTTAGCTAGCGGGGGACGTACCGGGGAGCTGTTTTTT. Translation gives CASSLASGGRTGELFF.

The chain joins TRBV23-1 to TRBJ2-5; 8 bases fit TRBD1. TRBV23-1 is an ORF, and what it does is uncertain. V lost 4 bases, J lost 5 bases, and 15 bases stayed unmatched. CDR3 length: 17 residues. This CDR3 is CASSLDRGDPSEETQYF. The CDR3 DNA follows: TGCGCCAGCAGTCTTGACAGGGGAGACCCAAGTGAGGAGACCCAGTACTTC.

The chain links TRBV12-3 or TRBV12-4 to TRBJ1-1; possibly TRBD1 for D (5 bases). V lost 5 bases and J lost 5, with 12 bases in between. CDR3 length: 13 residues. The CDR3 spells CASSPGYYTEAFF. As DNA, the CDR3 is TGTGCCAGCAGTCCAGGGTACTATACTGAAGCTTTCTTT.

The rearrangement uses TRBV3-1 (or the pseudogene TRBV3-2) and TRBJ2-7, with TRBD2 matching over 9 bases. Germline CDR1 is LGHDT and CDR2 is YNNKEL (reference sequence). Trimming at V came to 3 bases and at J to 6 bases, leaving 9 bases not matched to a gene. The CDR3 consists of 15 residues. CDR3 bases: TGTGCCAGCAGCCACGGCCCAGCGGGGGGCCCCGAGCAGTACTTC. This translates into CASSHGPAGGPEQYF.

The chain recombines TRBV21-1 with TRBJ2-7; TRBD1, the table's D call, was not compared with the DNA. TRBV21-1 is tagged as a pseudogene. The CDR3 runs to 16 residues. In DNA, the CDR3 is TGTGCCAGCAGCAAAGCCCCGGGACACGAGATCTACGAGCAGTACTTC. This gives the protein CASSKAPGHEIYEQYF.

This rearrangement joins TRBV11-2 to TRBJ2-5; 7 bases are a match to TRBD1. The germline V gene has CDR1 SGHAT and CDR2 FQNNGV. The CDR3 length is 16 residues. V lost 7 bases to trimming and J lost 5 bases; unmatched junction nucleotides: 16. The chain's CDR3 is CASTSSRQGTSETQYF. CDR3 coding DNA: TGTGCCAGCACCTCCTCGAGACAGGGTACTTCGGAGACCCAGTACTTC.

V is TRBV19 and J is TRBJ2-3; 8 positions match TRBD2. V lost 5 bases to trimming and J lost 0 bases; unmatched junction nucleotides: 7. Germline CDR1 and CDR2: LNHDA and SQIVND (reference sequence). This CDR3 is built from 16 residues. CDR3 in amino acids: CASSSRAGASTDTQYF. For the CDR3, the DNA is TGTGCCAGTAGTTCCCGAGCGGGGGCTAGCACAGATACGCAGTATTTT.

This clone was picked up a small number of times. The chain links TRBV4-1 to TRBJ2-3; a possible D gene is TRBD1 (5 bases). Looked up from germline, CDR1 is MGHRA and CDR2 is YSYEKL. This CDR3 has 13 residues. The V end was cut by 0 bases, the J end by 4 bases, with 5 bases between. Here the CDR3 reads CASSQEQADTQYF. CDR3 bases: TGCGCCAGCAGCCAAGAACAGGCAGATACGCAGTATTTT.

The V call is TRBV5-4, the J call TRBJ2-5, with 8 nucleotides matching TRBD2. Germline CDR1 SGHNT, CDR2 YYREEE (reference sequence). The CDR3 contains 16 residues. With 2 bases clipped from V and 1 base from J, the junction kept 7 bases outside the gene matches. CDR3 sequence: CASSFYRRGAQETQYF. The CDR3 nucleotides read TGTGCCAGCAGCTTTTATAGGCGGGGGGCCCAAGAGACCCAGTACTTC.